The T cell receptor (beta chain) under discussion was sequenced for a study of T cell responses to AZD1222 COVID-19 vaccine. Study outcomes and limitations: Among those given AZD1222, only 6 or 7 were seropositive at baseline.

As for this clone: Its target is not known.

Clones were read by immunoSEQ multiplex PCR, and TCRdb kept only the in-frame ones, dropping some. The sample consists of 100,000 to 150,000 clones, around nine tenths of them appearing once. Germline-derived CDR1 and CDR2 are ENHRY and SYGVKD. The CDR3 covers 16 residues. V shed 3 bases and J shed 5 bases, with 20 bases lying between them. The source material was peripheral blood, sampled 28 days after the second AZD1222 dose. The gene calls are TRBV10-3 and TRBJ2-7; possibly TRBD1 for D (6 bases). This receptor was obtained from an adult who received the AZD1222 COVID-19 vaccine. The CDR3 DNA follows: TGTGCCATCAGTGACAGTGGGTCAGGGGCGTCCAACGAGCAGTACTTC. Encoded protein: CAISDSGSGASNEQYF.